The 21 T cell receptor beta chains below all came from one sample that was sequenced in a study of technical replicates of blood from a few donors. Some clones are missing from TCRdb's copy, which holds only in-frame ones; the method was immunoSEQ multiplex PCR. Of tens of thousands of clones listed, roughly 90% are singletons. Source material: PBMCs. All receptors come from a human donor in good health. Some clones in this sample may be carry-over from other donors' samples.

This clone was found a few times. The chain is built from TRBV5-4 and TRBJ1-2; 10 bases line up with TRBD1. CDR1 and CDR2 (germline): SGHNT, YYREEE (reference sequence). V lost 4 bases, J lost 8 bases, and 5 bases stayed unmatched. This CDR3 contains 13 residues. This CDR3 is CASSVDRGLGYTF. CDR3 nucleotides: TGTGCCAGCAGCGTTGACAGGGGGCTAGGCTACACCTTC.

The chain has TRBV7-2 and TRBJ2-2; D possibly corresponds to TRBD2 (5 bases). With 10 bases removed from V and 7 bases from J, the gap between germline ends came to 16 bases. Germline V gene sequence: CDR1 SGHTA, CDR2 FQGNSA. The length of the CDR3 is 13 residues. The CDR3 reads CAIRRLVGGELFF. The CDR3 region has the DNA TGTGCCATTAGGAGGCTAGTTGGCGGGGAGCTGTTTTTT.

The genes are TRBV30 and TRBJ1-1; the match to TRBD1 covers 7 bases. The junction had 4 bases not matched to a gene; V was cut back by 2 bases and J by 4 bases. The CDR3 has 13 amino acids. CDR1 GTSNPN and CDR2 SVGIG come from the germline V gene (reference sequence). CDR3 bases: TGTGCCTGGAGTACCAGGGGGGTCACTGAAGCTTTCTTT. Translating it yields CAWSTRGVTEAFF. Drawing the rest from reference TRBV30 and TRBJ1-1, the complete variable domain is SQTIHQWPATLVQPVGSPLSLECTVEGTSNPNLYWYRQAAGRGLQLLFYSVGIGQISSEVPQNLSASRPQDRQFILSSKKLLLSDSGFYLCAWSTRGVTEAFFGQGTRLTVV.

This clone came up once. The chain employs TRBV7-9 and TRBJ1-1; D remains unclear. Per the germline V gene, CDR1 is SEHNR and CDR2 is FQNEAQ (reference sequence). The CDR3 has 12 residues. Trimming pared 7 bases from V and 4 bases from J, leaving 10 bases between. This CDR3 reads CASTQVSTEAFF. CDR3 DNA: TGTGCCAGCACCCAAGTGAGCACTGAAGCTTTCTTT.

V usage is TRBV6-7 and J usage is TRBJ1-1, with D perhaps TRBD1 (5 bases). TRBV6-7 is classed as an ORF, of uncertain function. V was cut by 6 bases and J by 1 base, with 12 bases left in between. The CDR3 is made up of 14 amino acids. The CDR3 here is CASSQGTPNTEAFF. The CDR3 DNA follows: TGTGCCAGCAGCCAGGGTACACCGAACACTGAAGCTTTCTTT.

This clone came up once. V gene TRBV15 combines with J gene TRBJ2-7; TRBD1 matches at 8 bases. This CDR3 has 15 residues. Germline V CDR1 and CDR2: LNHNV, YYDKDF (reference sequence). The V gene end was trimmed by 6 bases and the J gene end by 2 bases; junction bases not matched to a gene: 9. DNA of the CDR3: TGTGCCACCAGTCCAGATCCGGACAGGGCCTACGAGCAGTACTTC. Encoded protein: CATSPDPDRAYEQYF.

This chain connects TRBV7-9 to TRBJ2-1, with a tentative D call TRBD1 (5 bases). The CDR3 length is 17 residues. V shed 4 bases and J shed 5 bases, with 21 bases lying between them. In germline, CDR1 is SEHNR, CDR2 FQNEAQ (reference sequence). CDR3 DNA sequence: TGTGCCAGCAGCTCCCGGGTCCTAATACAAGGGGACAATGAGCAGTTCTTC. Amino acid sequence: CASSSRVLIQGDNEQFF.

This clone was seen a single time. The J gene is TRBJ2-3, the V gene TRBV5-1, with D possibly being TRBD1 (5 bases). CDR1 and CDR2 from the germline V gene are SGHRS and YFSETQ. V dropped 3 bases and J dropped 1 base, with 9 bases sitting between them. This CDR3 has 14 amino acids. The CDR3 DNA reads as TGCGCCAGCAGCTCACGCAGGGGCACAGATACGCAGTATTTT. Amino acid sequence: CASSSRRGTDTQYF.

The chain joins TRBV4-2 to TRBJ1-2; 7 nucleotides match TRBD1. Trimming cost V 1 base and J 6 bases; bases outside gene matches: 2. CDR1 and CDR2 from the germline V gene are LGHNA and YNFKEQ. The CDR3 has 13 residues. The CDR3 loop is CASSQVTGDGYTF. Written as DNA, the CDR3 is TGTGCCAGCAGCCAAGTCACAGGGGATGGCTACACCTTC.

The chain couples TRBV2 to TRBJ1-5; 11 nucleotides align to TRBD1. CDR3 length: 15 amino acids. Trimming cost V 6 bases and J 2 bases; bases outside gene matches: 3. Germline V gene data show CDR1 as SNHLY and CDR2 as FYNNEI. CDR3 in amino acids: CASRGDRGGNQPQHF. CDR3 nucleotide sequence: TGTGCCAGCAGGGGGGACAGGGGGGGCAATCAGCCCCAGCATTTT.

The V and J genes are TRBV18 and TRBJ1-1; 9 bases fit TRBD1. The CDR3 consists of 15 residues. The junction had 5 bases not matched to a gene; V was cut back by 4 bases and J by 2 bases. Germline values: CDR1 KGHSH, CDR2 LQKENI. As DNA, the CDR3 is TGTGCCAGCTCACGGGGGACAGGGATTAACACTGAAGCTTTCTTT. Translating gives CASSRGTGINTEAFF. The full variable domain, completed using reference TRBV18 and TRBJ1-1, is NAGVMQNPRHLVRRRGQEARLRCSPMKGHSHVYWYRQLPEEGLKFMVYLQKENIIDESGMPKERFSAEFPKEGPSILRIQQVVRGDSAAYFCASSRGTGINTEAFFGQGTRLTVV.

The chain has TRBV5-6 and TRBJ2-3, with 7 bases lining up with TRBD2. The CDR3 consists of 16 residues. J was trimmed by 0 bases and V by 0 bases; bases with no gene match: 4. In germline, CDR1 is SGHDT, CDR2 YYEEEE. CDR3 DNA sequence: TGTGCCAGCAGCTTGGGGGCGGGGGTAAGCACAGATACGCAGTATTTT. Protein sequence: CASSLGAGVSTDTQYF.

V and J are TRBV7-9 and TRBJ2-4, with TRBD1 identical over 8 bases. The V and J ends lost 4 bases and 3 bases, in that order; junction bases with no gene match: 2. This CDR3 is built from 14 residues. Germline loops: CDR1 SEHNR, CDR2 FQNEAQ (reference sequence). In nucleotides, the CDR3 is TGTGCCAGCAGCTCGGGACAGGACAAAAACATTCAGTACTTC. Protein sequence: CASSSGQDKNIQYF. The full variable domain, completed using reference TRBV7-9 and TRBJ2-4, is DTGVSQNPRHKITKRGQNVTFRCDPISEHNRLYWYRQTLGQGPEFLTYFQNEAQLEKSRLLSDRFSAERPKGSFSTLEIQRTEQGDSAMYLCASSSGQDKNIQYFGAGTRLSVL.

This clone occurred a few times. The chain uses TRBV4-1 and TRBJ2-7; a weak D match, TRBD2 (6 bases). Between the trimmed V and J ends, which lost 0 bases and 2 bases, there was a span of 17 bases. The CDR3 length is 17 residues. Germline values: CDR1 MGHRA, CDR2 YSYEKL. CDR3 in DNA: TGCGCCAGCAGCCAAGATCGGGAGAGGTCCCCCCCCTACGAGCAGTACTTC. Amino acid sequence: CASSQDRERSPPYEQYF.

This clone was detected only once. The chain joins TRBV7-2 to TRBJ1-1; TRBD1 is a possible D gene (5 bases). The germline gives CDR1 SGHTA, CDR2 FQGNSA. The CDR3 covers 13 residues. Trimming removed 2 bases from V and 3 bases from J, with 7 bases in between. Here the CDR3 reads CASSLTGDTEAFF. The CDR3 nucleotides read TGTGCCAGCAGCTTAACGGGGGACACTGAAGCTTTCTTT. The entire variable domain, with the rest obtained from reference TRBV7-2 and TRBJ1-1, is as follows: GAGVSQSPSNKVTEKGKDVELRCDPISGHTALYWYRQSLGQGLEFLIYFQGNSAPDKSGLPSDRFSAERTGGSVSTLTIQRTQQEDSAVYLCASSLTGDTEAFFGQGTRLTVV.

The CDR3 sequence: CASSGGRAVDTQYF. The CDR3 DNA sequence: TGCGCCAGCAGCGGCGGGAGGGCCGTGGATACGCAGTATTTT. The chain uses TRBV5-1 and TRBJ2-3; the match to TRBD2 covers 9 bases. The CDR3 spans 14 residues. V trimming: 4 bases; J trimming: 6 bases; junction bases outside the gene matches: 6. Germline V gene data show CDR1 as SGHRS and CDR2 as YFSETQ.

The chain has TRBV5-1 and TRBJ2-5; 7 bases map to TRBD1. After removal of 4 bases from V and 5 bases from J, the junction contained 8 bases not matched to a gene. Germline V CDR1 and CDR2: SGHRS, YFSETQ. This CDR3 spans 14 amino acids. DNA for the CDR3: TGCGCCAGCAGCCCGGGACAGACCGTGGAGACCCAGTACTTC. Its protein product is CASSPGQTVETQYF.

This rearrangement joins TRBV5-1 to TRBJ2-5; 7 bases map to TRBD1. Germline loops: CDR1 SGHRS, CDR2 YFSETQ. The junction had 4 bases not matched to a gene; V was cut back by 0 bases and J by 5 bases. The CDR3 has 14 residues. CDR3 bases: TGCGCCAGCAGCTTGGACAGGGGTTATGAGACCCAGTACTTC. Its protein is CASSLDRGYETQYF.

This chain links TRBV7-2 with TRBJ2-7; possibly TRBD2 for D (6 bases). Looked up from germline, CDR1 is SGHTA and CDR2 is FQGNSA. V was pared by 5 bases and J by 7 bases, with 12 bases between. This CDR3 has 12 amino acids. The CDR3 spells CASSPRAGEQYF. The CDR3 DNA reads TGTGCCAGCAGCCCCCGGGCGGGAGAGCAGTACTTC.

V is TRBV4-3 and J is TRBJ1-5; D possibly corresponds to TRBD1 (6 bases). Per the germline V gene, CDR1 is LGHNA and CDR2 is YSLEER. CDR3 size: 16 residues. V lost 0 bases to trimming and J lost 2 bases, with 11 bases between them. CDR3 coding DNA: TGCGCCAGCAGCCAAGATCGGGGACATGGCAATCAGCCCCAGCATTTT. Its protein product is CASSQDRGHGNQPQHF.

This clone was observed once. The chain carries TRBV4-1 and TRBJ2-7, with D perhaps matching TRBD2 (6 bases). The V end lost 0 bases, the J end lost 2 bases, and 8 bases lay between the germline ends. Germline V CDR1 and CDR2: MGHRA, YSYEKL. The CDR3 is 14 residues long. CDR3 sequence (DNA): TGCGCCAGCAGCCAAGATGGAGGGGCCTACGAGCAGTACTTC. The encoded protein is CASSQDGGAYEQYF.